The rows below give T cell receptor beta chains drawn from one sample of a study of vaccination and CD4 T cells after COVID-19. These receptors have no identified antigens. TCRdb called the PCR reads again in MiXCR, with one record for every CDR3 protein. In the table there are over 10,000 distinct CDR3 sequences, roughly 60% of which are singletons. Specimen: CD4+ T cells from blood, cultured in vitro. The receptors come from a human donor who had recovered from COVID-19. Both conserved end residues are part of each CDR3. The D gene is left open where the match is weak. Not every row has a clone size; where given, it reads once, few, many or a size class.

J,size,D,V,DNA,CDR3
TRBJ2-7,few,TRBD1,TRBV7-3,TGTGCCAGCAGTCGGGACAGGGACTACGAGCAGTACTTC,CASSRDRDYEQYF
TRBJ2-7,.,TRBD2,TRBV15,TGTGCCACCAGCAGAGATCCTAGCGGGAGATACGAGCAGTACTTC,CATSRDPSGRYEQYF
TRBJ2-2,few,TRBD2,TRBV24-1,TGTGCCACCAGTGAATCCGGGACTAGTGACACCGGGGAGCTGTTTTTT,CATSESGTSDTGELFF
TRBJ1-2,.,.,TRBV7-2,TGTGCCAGCAACCCCGAAGGGGCCGGACCATGGTATGGCTACACCTTC,CASNPEGAGPWYGYTF
TRBJ1-2,.,.,TRBV20-1,TGCAGTGCTAGAAATAACGGGGCTCGCTATGGCTACACCTTC,CSARNNGARYGYTF
TRBJ1-5,.,.,TRBV10-2,TGCGCCCTTGGGAGGGAGAATCAGCCCCAGCATTTT,CALGRENQPQHF
TRBJ2-3,.,.,TRBV20-1,TGCAGTGCTAGTGGTGGGGGCACAGATACGCAGTATTTT,CSASGGGTDTQYF
TRBJ1-6,.,.,TRBV11-2,TGTGCCAGCAGCTTTCAGATTAATTCACCCCTCCACTTT,CASSFQINSPLHF
TRBJ2-2,.,.,TRBV7-3,TGTGCCAGCAGCTCCAGGGGAGGAAGGACCGGGGAGCTGTTTTTT,CASSSRGGRTGELFF
TRBJ1-5,.,TRBD1,TRBV19,TGTGCCAGTAGTATAATGAGACAGGGTAATCAGCCCCAGCATTTT,CASSIMRQGNQPQHF
TRBJ1-5,.,.,TRBV6-5,TGTGCCAGCAGTTACAGGGACTTAGGCAATCAGCCCCAGCATTTT,CASSYRDLGNQPQHF
TRBJ1-6,.,TRBD1,TRBV7-3,TGTGCCAGCAGCTTAAACGGGAGGGGGCAATCACCCCTCCACTTT,CASSLNGRGQSPLHF
TRBJ1-1,few,.,TRBV7-2,TGTGCCAGCAGCTACCCGGGGTTTTTGAACACTGAAGCTTTCTTT,CASSYPGFLNTEAFF
TRBJ2-7,few,.,TRBV11-2,TGTGCCAGCGGAAACTACGAGCAGTACTTC,CASGNYEQYF
TRBJ2-3,.,.,TRBV6-4,TGTGCCAGCAGTGAGAGCGGAACTAGCACAGATACGCAGTATTTT,CASSESGTSTDTQYF